This TCR beta chain was sequenced for a study of OX40 agonist ivuxolimab in advanced cancers. At the level of the study: From about 23 to 85 years was the age range, with a mean of approximately 63 years, and roughly 83% were male. Study outcomes and limitations: Blood T cells, both CD4+ and CD8+, expanded clonally by week 6 at 0.1 to 3.0 mg/kg. Researchers report that CD8+ T cells had, on average, more expanded clones than CD4+.

Note on this clone: Its antigen remains unknown.

The protocol was immunoSEQ multiplex PCR, while the TCRdb copy is restricted to in-frame clones and leaves out a portion. The sample lists 60,000 to 70,000 clones; 80% to 90% were seen once. Trimming pared 6 bases from V and 8 bases from J, leaving 16 bases between. Germline assignment: CDR1 MNHEY and CDR2 SMNVEV (reference sequence). The CDR3 spans 13 residues. Collection of blood occurred at baseline, at cycle 4 day 1, and at cycle 7 day 1. The J gene is TRBJ1-2, the V gene TRBV27, with D possibly TRBD1 on 6 matching bases. The receptor comes from an adult with an advanced solid tumor such as melanoma, head and neck, liver or kidney cancer. Sequenced here: CD4+ or CD8+ T cells sorted from blood, sampled in a trial of the OX40 agonist ivuxolimab. The DNA for the CDR3 is TGTGCCAGCAGCGATGACGTAAGGGGGGGCTACACCTTC. It specifies CASSDDVRGGYTF.